Presented here are 28 T cell receptor beta chains from one specimen sequenced in a study of blood T cell repertoires in COVID-19. The assay was immunoSEQ multiplex PCR, and TCRdb's table has in-frame clones only and misses some. The table shows roughly 120,000 clones, with roughly 89% occurring only once. The sequenced material came from peripheral blood. These receptors were taken from a woman aged 60-75 years with COVID-19, enrolled during active disease.

This clone was recorded once. The genes are TRBV6-2 or TRBV6-3 and TRBJ1-5, with 11 bases fitting TRBD1. The CDR3 is 15 residues long. V shed 5 bases and J 9 bases; nucleotides not matched to a gene: 9. Looked up from germline, CDR1 is MNHEY and CDR2 is SVGEGT. The CDR3 bases are TGTGCCAGCAGTCGGACAGGGGGCCGCTCAGGGCCCCAGCATTTT. Residues: CASSRTGGRSGPQHF.

The CDR3 protein is CASSASGPRDYGYTF. The CDR3 DNA follows: TGTGCCAGCAGCGCATCAGGGCCACGGGACTATGGCTACACCTTC. The chain joins TRBV9 to TRBJ1-2, with a weak D call TRBD1 (5 bases). V lost 3 bases to trimming and J lost 3 bases, with 15 bases between them. Per the germline V gene, CDR1 is SGDLS and CDR2 is YYNGEE. This CDR3 is 15 amino acids long. The full variable domain, completed using reference TRBV9 and TRBJ1-2, is DSGVTQTPKHLITATGQRVTLRCSPRSGDLSVYWYQQSLDQGLQFLIQYYNGEERAKGNILERFSAQQFPDLHSELNLSSLELGDSALYFCASSASGPRDYGYTFGSGTRLTVV.

This clone was detected a few times. The gene calls are TRBV19 and TRBJ1-4; 7 bases are shared with TRBD1. CDR3 size: 14 residues. Germline values: CDR1 LNHDA, CDR2 SQIVND (reference sequence). V lost 6 bases and J lost 7; bases outside the gene matches: 8. The DNA for the CDR3 is TGTGCCAGTAGCCCAGACAGGGACAGTGAAAAACTGTTTTTT. Translating it yields CASSPDRDSEKLFF.

This clone was detected a few times. V usage is TRBV18 and J usage is TRBJ2-2; maybe TRBD1 (6 bases). Trimming removed 1 base from V and 6 bases from J, with 6 bases in between. The CDR3 runs to 13 residues. Germline CDR1 is KGHSH and CDR2 is LQKENI. In DNA form, the CDR3 reads TGTGCCAGCTCACCACAGGGGGCCGGGGAGCTGTTTTTT. Translation gives CASSPQGAGELFF.

V is TRBV29-1 and J is TRBJ1-1; D is perhaps TRBD1 (5 bases). Looked up from germline, CDR1 is SQVTM and CDR2 is ANQGSEA. CDR3 length: 13 residues. The V end was cut by 7 bases, the J end by 4 bases, with 16 bases between. This chain's CDR3 is CSATDSWGTEAFF. The CDR3 DNA reads as TGCAGCGCTACAGACAGCTGGGGCACTGAAGCTTTCTTT.

The V call is TRBV5-1, the J call TRBJ2-2; 7 nucleotides match TRBD1. The length of the CDR3 is 17 residues. Germline loops: CDR1 SGHRS, CDR2 YFSETQ. With 3 bases clipped from V and 1 base from J, the junction kept 9 bases outside the gene matches. CDR3 in amino acids: CASSSPHRGKNTGELFF. The CDR3 nucleotides read TGCGCCAGCAGCTCGCCACACAGGGGCAAGAACACCGGGGAGCTGTTTTTT.

The rearrangement joins TRBV6-6 to TRBJ2-3, with D uncertain. The CDR3 extends over 14 amino acids. V was trimmed by 6 bases and J by 0 bases, leaving 10 bases between them. CDR1 is MNHNY, CDR2 SVGAGI, per germline (reference sequence). The CDR3 sequence is CASSLGRSTDTQYF. The CDR3 nucleotides are TGTGCCAGCAGCCTTGGCCGTAGCACAGATACGCAGTATTTT.

The chain has TRBV6-2 or TRBV6-3 and TRBJ1-2; D might be TRBD1 (5 bases). The germline V and J ends were trimmed by 4 bases and 3 bases, with 12 bases remaining between them. Germline CDR1 reads MNHEY; CDR2 reads SVGEGT. CDR3 length: 14 residues. CDR3 bases: TGTGCCAGCAGTTTAGGCGCCAGGGACTATGGCTACACCTTC. Its translation is CASSLGARDYGYTF.

The chain recombines TRBV9 with TRBJ2-3; D is undetermined. The CDR3 extends over 15 amino acids. V was trimmed by 4 bases and J by 1 base, leaving 13 bases between them. From germline, CDR1 is SGDLS and CDR2 YYNGEE. In nucleotides, the CDR3 is TGTGCCAGCAGCCTTGCAGGTGTTGGCACAGATACGCAGTATTTT. Translating gives CASSLAGVGTDTQYF.

The chain has TRBV11-3 and TRBJ2-2; 14 positions agree with TRBD2. With 0 bases clipped from V and 4 bases from J, the junction kept 10 bases outside the gene matches. The CDR3 spans 20 residues. Looked up from germline, CDR1 is SGHNT and CDR2 is YENEEA. In DNA, the CDR3 is TGTGCCAGCAGCTTAGACCTGGGACTAGCGGGGGCCGCGGGCACCGGGGAGCTGTTTTTT. The encoded protein is CASSLDLGLAGAAGTGELFF.

The chain joins TRBV3-1 (or the pseudogene TRBV3-2) to TRBJ1-5; tentatively, D is TRBD1 (6 bases). There are 16 residues in the CDR3. Trimming stripped 2 bases from V and 9 bases from J, with 20 bases between. CDR1 LGHDT and CDR2 YNNKEL come from the germline V gene (reference sequence). The CDR3 is CASSQWSGTMPGPQHF. CDR3 sequence (DNA): TGTGCCAGCAGCCAATGGTCCGGGACAATGCCAGGGCCCCAGCATTTT.

This clone appeared once. The chain has TRBV7-3 and TRBJ1-2; the D gene is possibly TRBD1 (6 bases). The CDR3 is 15 residues long. The germline V and J ends were trimmed by 1 base and 6 bases, with 15 bases remaining between them. Germline CDR1 and CDR2: SGHTA and FQGTGA. The CDR3 region is CASSLMGRGEDGYTF. The CDR3 bases are TGTGCCAGCAGCTTAATGGGCAGGGGAGAGGATGGCTACACCTTC.

The chain has TRBV3-1 (or the pseudogene TRBV3-2) and TRBJ2-2, with 8 bases identical to TRBD2. The germline V gene encodes CDR1 LGHDT and CDR2 YNNKEL (reference sequence). The V segment lost 4 bases and the J segment 5 bases; nucleotides outside the gene matches: 15. The CDR3 covers 18 residues. CDR3 sequence: CASSPRLRAGVFTGELFF. CDR3 nucleotides: TGTGCCAGCAGCCCGAGATTAAGAGCGGGGGTATTTACCGGGGAGCTGTTTTTT.

The V and J genes are TRBV25-1 and TRBJ1-2; maybe TRBD1 (5 bases). The V end lost 3 bases, the J end lost 6 bases, and 8 bases lay between the germline ends. CDR3 length equals 12 residues. Looked up from germline, CDR1 is MGHDK and CDR2 is SYGVNS. CDR3 bases: TGTGCCAGCAGTGAGCAGGGCCATGGCTACACCTTC. Protein: CASSEQGHGYTF.

The chain employs TRBV5-5 and TRBJ2-3; 8 bases line up with TRBD2. The CDR3 loop spans 16 amino acids. V shed 2 bases and J 1 base; nucleotides not matched to a gene: 6. CDR1 is SGHKS and CDR2 is YYEKEE in the germline V gene (reference sequence). The CDR3 sequence: CASSLLSGVGTDTQYF. CDR3 bases: TGTGCCAGCAGCTTACTTAGCGGGGTTGGCACAGATACGCAGTATTTT.

The chain links TRBV20-1 to TRBJ2-6; D gene uncertain. The V gene's germline CDR1 is DFQATT and CDR2 SNEGSKA (reference sequence). V was shortened by 3 bases and J by 8 bases, with 5 bases between the two germline ends. This CDR3 comprises 11 residues. The CDR3 spells CSASDTNVLTF. CDR3 DNA: TGCAGTGCTAGCGACACCAACGTCCTGACTTTC.

The chain links TRBV4-3 to TRBJ2-5, with a weak D call TRBD2 (6 bases). The CDR3 has 17 residues. Trimming took 1 base from V and 4 from J, leaving 19 bases between them. Germline V CDR1 and CDR2: LGHNA, YSLEER. This chain's CDR3 is CASSQGAPYRGRETQYF. CDR3 in DNA: TGCGCCAGCAGCCAAGGTGCCCCTTATCGGGGGAGAGAGACCCAGTACTTC.

This clone was detected only once. The V and J genes are TRBV11-2 and TRBJ2-3; possibly TRBD1 for D (6 bases). Germline lookup yields CDR1 SGHAT and CDR2 FQNNGV. The CDR3 loop spans 15 amino acids. V shed 2 bases and J shed 1 base, with 10 bases lying between them. CDR3 nucleotides: TGTGCCAGCAGCTTACGAGGGGGTGGCACAGATACGCAGTATTTT. Translating gives CASSLRGGGTDTQYF. The whole variable domain, filled in from reference TRBV11-2 and TRBJ2-3, reads EAGVAQSPRYKIIEKRQSVAFWCNPISGHATLYWYQQILGQGPKLLIQFQNNGVVDDSQLPKDRFSAERLKGVDSTLKIQPAKLEDSAVYLCASSLRGGGTDTQYFGPGTRLTVL.

V usage is TRBV18 and J usage is TRBJ1-2; D is undetermined. Looked up from germline, CDR1 is KGHSH and CDR2 is LQKENI. V dropped 1 base and J dropped 6 bases, with 12 bases sitting between them. The CDR3 is 14 amino acids. This CDR3 is CASSPRKAANGYTF. CDR3 in DNA: TGTGCCAGCTCACCACGGAAGGCGGCGAATGGCTACACCTTC.

This clone occurred a few times. The chain recombines TRBV5-4 with TRBJ2-5, with 9 bases matching TRBD2. The germline V gene has CDR1 SGHNT and CDR2 YYREEE (reference sequence). The CDR3 runs to 15 residues. J lost 7 bases, V lost 4 bases, and 11 bases had no gene match. The CDR3 spells CASSGLSGGTRTQYF. DNA for the CDR3: TGTGCCAGCAGCGGTCTTAGCGGGGGCACTAGGACCCAGTACTTC. Based on the CDR3 plus reference TRBV5-4 and TRBJ2-5, the full variable domain is ETGVTQSPTHLIKTRGQQVTLRCSSQSGHNTVSWYQQALGQGPQFIFQYYREEENGRGNFPPRFSGLQFPNYSSELNVNALELDDSALYLCASSGLSGGTRTQYFGPGTRLLVL.

The CDR3 loop is CASSVGVGGTGELFF. DNA of the CDR3: TGTGCCAGCAGCGTAGGGGTAGGGGGCACCGGGGAGCTGTTTTTT. This chain links TRBV9 with TRBJ2-2; weak D call: TRBD1 (6 bases). The V gene's germline CDR1 is SGDLS and CDR2 YYNGEE. This CDR3 has 15 amino acids. Trimming removed 0 bases from V and 4 bases from J, with 10 bases in between.

The V call is TRBV6-6, the J call TRBJ2-5; D perhaps matches TRBD1 (5 bases). Trimming left V 4 bases short and J 5 bases short, with 8 bases between. Germline assignment: CDR1 MNHNY and CDR2 SVGAGI (reference sequence). The CDR3 length is 12 residues. The CDR3 protein is CASSSGWETQYF. Written as DNA, the CDR3 is TGTGCCAGCAGTTCAGGGTGGGAGACCCAGTACTTC.

The chain links TRBV6-1 to TRBJ1-1; D gene unclear. V lost 2 bases and J lost 0, with 4 bases in between. The germline V gene has CDR1 MNHNS and CDR2 SASEGT. This CDR3 has 13 residues. The CDR3 DNA is TGTGCCAGCAGTGAAATTATGAACACTGAAGCTTTCTTT. Amino acid sequence: CASSEIMNTEAFF.

The V and J genes are TRBV19 and TRBJ1-2, with TRBD1 matching over 8 bases. The ends lost 4 bases at V and 0 bases at J; junction bases unmatched: 7. CDR3 length: 16 residues. Germline assignment: CDR1 LNHDA and CDR2 SQIVND (reference sequence). The CDR3 sequence: CASSTPPGQANYGYTF. For the CDR3, the DNA is TGTGCCAGTAGTACTCCCCCGGGACAGGCTAACTATGGCTACACCTTC.

This rearrangement joins TRBV18 to TRBJ2-7; perhaps TRBD2 as D (5 bases). The germline CDR1 and CDR2 sequences are KGHSH and LQKENI. This CDR3 spans 13 amino acids. Trimming shortened V by 4 bases and J by 3 bases, and 10 bases separated the two germline ends. The CDR3 region has the DNA TGTGCCAGCTCACTTTCCGGGAACTACGAGCAGTACTTC. It yields the protein CASSLSGNYEQYF.

V gene TRBV18 combines with J gene TRBJ1-5, with 7 bases identical to TRBD1. This CDR3 comprises 14 residues. Germline-derived CDR1 and CDR2 are KGHSH and LQKENI. V trimming: 2 bases; J trimming: 4 bases; junction bases outside the gene matches: 2. The CDR3 region is CASSPGTVNQPQHF. The DNA of the CDR3 is TGTGCCAGCTCACCAGGGACAGTGAATCAGCCCCAGCATTTT.

CDR3 residues: CASSLNRQGNNSPLHF. The CDR3 DNA sequence: TGTGCCAGCAGCTTAAACCGACAGGGCAATAATTCACCCCTCCACTTT. This chain joins TRBV7-2 and TRBJ1-6; TRBD1 matches at 7 bases. This CDR3 comprises 16 residues. Germline CDR1 reads SGHTA; CDR2 reads FQGNSA. The ends lost 2 bases at V and 5 bases at J; junction bases unmatched: 6.

The chain combines TRBV5-4 with TRBJ2-5; TRBD2 aligns across 9 bases. J gave up 3 bases and V 3 bases, and 6 bases lay outside the gene matches. CDR1 and CDR2 from the germline V gene are SGHNT and YYREEE (reference sequence). The CDR3 sequence is 15 residues long. The CDR3 reads CASSSPGLAEETQYF. DNA for the CDR3: TGTGCCAGCAGCTCTCCGGGACTAGCCGAAGAGACCCAGTACTTC.